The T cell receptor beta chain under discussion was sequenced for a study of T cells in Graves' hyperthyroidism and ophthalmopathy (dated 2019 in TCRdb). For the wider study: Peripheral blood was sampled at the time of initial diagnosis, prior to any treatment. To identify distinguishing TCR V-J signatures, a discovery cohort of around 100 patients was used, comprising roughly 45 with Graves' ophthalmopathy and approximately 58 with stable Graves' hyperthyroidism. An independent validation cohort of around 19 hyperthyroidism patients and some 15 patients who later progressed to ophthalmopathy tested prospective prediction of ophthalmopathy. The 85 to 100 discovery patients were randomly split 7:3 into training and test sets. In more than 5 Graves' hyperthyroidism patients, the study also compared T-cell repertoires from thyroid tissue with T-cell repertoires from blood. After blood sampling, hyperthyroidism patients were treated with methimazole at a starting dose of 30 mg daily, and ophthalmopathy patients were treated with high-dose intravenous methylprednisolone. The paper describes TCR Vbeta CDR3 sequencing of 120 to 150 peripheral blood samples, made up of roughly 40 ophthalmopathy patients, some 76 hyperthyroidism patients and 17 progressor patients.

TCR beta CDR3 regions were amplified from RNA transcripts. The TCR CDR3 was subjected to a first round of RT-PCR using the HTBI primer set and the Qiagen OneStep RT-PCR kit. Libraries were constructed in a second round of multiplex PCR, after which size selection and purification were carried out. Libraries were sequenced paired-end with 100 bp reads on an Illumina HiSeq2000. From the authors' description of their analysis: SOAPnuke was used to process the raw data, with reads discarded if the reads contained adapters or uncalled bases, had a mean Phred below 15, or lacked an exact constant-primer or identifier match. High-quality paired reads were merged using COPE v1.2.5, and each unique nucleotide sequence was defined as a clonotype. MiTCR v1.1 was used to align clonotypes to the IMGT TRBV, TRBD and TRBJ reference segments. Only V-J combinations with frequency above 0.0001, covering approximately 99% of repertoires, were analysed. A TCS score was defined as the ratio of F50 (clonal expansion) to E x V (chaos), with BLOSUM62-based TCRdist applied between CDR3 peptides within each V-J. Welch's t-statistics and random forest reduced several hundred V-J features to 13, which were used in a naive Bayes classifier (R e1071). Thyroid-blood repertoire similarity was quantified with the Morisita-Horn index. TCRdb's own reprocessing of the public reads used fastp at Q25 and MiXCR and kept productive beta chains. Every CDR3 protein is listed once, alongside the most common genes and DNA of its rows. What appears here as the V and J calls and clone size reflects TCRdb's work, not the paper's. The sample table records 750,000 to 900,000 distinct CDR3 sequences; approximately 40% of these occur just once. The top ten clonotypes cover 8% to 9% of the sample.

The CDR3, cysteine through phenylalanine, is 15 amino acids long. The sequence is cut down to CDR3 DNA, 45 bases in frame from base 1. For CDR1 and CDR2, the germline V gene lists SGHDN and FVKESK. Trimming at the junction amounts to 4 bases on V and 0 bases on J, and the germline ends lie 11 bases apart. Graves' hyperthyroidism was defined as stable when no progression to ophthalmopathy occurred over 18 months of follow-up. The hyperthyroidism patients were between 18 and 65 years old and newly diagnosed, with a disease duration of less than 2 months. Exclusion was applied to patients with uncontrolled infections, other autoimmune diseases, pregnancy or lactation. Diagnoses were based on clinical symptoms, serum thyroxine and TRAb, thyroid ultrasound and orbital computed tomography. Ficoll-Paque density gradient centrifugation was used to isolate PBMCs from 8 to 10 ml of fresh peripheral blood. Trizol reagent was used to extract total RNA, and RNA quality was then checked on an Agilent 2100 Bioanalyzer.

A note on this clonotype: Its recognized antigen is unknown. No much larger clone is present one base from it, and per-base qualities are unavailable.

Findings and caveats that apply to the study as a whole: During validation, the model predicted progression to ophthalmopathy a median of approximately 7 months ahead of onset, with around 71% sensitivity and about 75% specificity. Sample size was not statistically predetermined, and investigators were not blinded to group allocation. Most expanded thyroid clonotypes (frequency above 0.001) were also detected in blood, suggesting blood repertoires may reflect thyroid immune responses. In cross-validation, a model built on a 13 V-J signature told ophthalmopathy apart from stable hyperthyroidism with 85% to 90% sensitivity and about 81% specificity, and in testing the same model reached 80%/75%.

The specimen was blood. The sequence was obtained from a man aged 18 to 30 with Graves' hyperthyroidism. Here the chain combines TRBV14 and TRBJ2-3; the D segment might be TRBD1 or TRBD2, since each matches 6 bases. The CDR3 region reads CASSRPGASTDTQYF. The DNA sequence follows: TGTGCCAGCAGCCGACCGGGGGCTAGCACAGATACGCAGTATTTT.